These 15 T cell receptor delta chains came from one sample sequenced in a study of human gamma delta and Vdelta1 T cells. TCRdb re-processed the PCR reads via CATT. This sample has 6,500 or so delta-chain clones; about 9.4% occur once, and the top ten carry around 14%. Sequencing input: naive CD27+ Vdelta1 gamma-delta T cells from blood. The receptors derive from a human donor in good health.

With respect to this clone: Just one base apart from a much larger clone, this may be a read error. The V and J genes are TRDV1 and TRDJ1, with 10 bases lining up with TRDD3. V lost 4 bases to trimming and J lost 3 bases; unmatched junction nucleotides: 29. Looked up from germline, CDR1 is TSWWSYY and CDR2 is QGS. This CDR3 is 23 amino acids long. The CDR3 region is CALGANWGPSARGGYLSADKLIF. As DNA, the CDR3 is TGTGCTCTTGGGGCGAACTGGGGGCCTTCCGCCCGTGGGGGATACCTGTCAGCCGATAAACTCATCTTT.

As regards this clone: With a much larger clone just one base away, this may be a read error. The sample carries other DNA sequences with the same CDR3. The chain uses TRDV1 and TRDJ1, with 9 bases identical to TRDD2. Per the germline V gene, CDR1 is TSWWSYY and CDR2 is QGS. There are 20 residues in the CDR3. The chain's CDR3 is CALGDPSYEARRGYTDKLIF. The CDR3 DNA is TGTGCTCTTGGGGACCCTTCCTACGAAGCCCGACGGGGGTACACTGATAAACTCATCTTT.

This clone is labeled medium-sized (0.01 to 0.1%). The chain links TRDV1 to TRDJ1; D is possibly TRDD3 (6 bases). The germline V gene has CDR1 TSWWSYY and CDR2 QGS. Trimming removed 5 bases at V and 8 bases at J, with 27 bases between. The CDR3 sequence is 17 residues long. The CDR3 is CALGSLPTGGTRGKLIF. The CDR3, as DNA: TGTGCTCTTGGGAGCCTCCCTACAGGGGGGACCAGAGGGAAACTCATCTTT.

This clone has only a few counts. The chain is built from TRDV1 and TRDJ1, with 10 bases identical to TRDD3. J lost 5 bases, V lost 0 bases, and 12 bases had no gene match. This CDR3 is built from 18 residues. Germline V gene data show CDR1 as TSWWSYY and CDR2 as QGS. This CDR3 is CALGELSIRGIRGDKLIF. The CDR3 bases are TGTGCTCTTGGGGAACTTTCAATCCGGGGGATACGCGGGGATAAACTCATCTTT.

Worth noting for this clone: One base away lies a much larger clone, so this may be a sequencing read error. The chain couples TRDV1 to TRDJ1; 10 nucleotides agree with TRDD3. V lost 5 bases and J lost 0; bases outside the gene matches: 39. This CDR3 spans 27 amino acids. Per germline, CDR1 TSWWSYY and CDR2 QGS. CDR3 in amino acids: CALGHFNPGQTLYLTGGSTAYTDKLIF. The CDR3 nucleotides are TGTGCTCTTGGGCACTTCAACCCGGGCCAGACCCTTTACCTTACTGGGGGATCGACGGCGTACACCGATAAACTCATCTTT.

In the case of this clone: Since a much larger clone is just one base distant, this may be a read error. The chain recombines TRDV1 with TRDJ1; 8 bases are a match to TRDD3. CDR3 length: 20 residues. Trimming cost V 4 bases and J 0 bases; bases outside gene matches: 19. Germline V gives CDR1 TSWWSYY, CDR2 QGS. The CDR3 region has the DNA TGTGCTCTTGGGGCCAACCCCCCCCGCTGGGGGACCCAGTACACCGATAAACTCATCTTT. This sequence encodes CALGANPPRWGTQYTDKLIF.

As regards this clone: This likely came from a read error, as a far larger clone is one base away. The rearrangement joins TRDV1 to TRDJ1, with 7 positions matching TRDD3. J was trimmed by 7 bases and V by 0 bases; bases with no gene match: 32. CDR1 is TSWWSYY, CDR2 QGS, per germline. The CDR3 is 23 residues long. CDR3 sequence reads: CALGELHSRRGGGPLNAASKLIF. CDR3 sequence (DNA): TGTGCTCTTGGGGAACTCCATTCCCGCCGTGGTGGGGGACCGCTTAACGCCGCCAGTAAACTCATCTTT.

The chain links TRDV1 to TRDJ1; 12 bases fit TRDD3. Germline V gene lookup returns CDR1 TSWWSYY and CDR2 QGS. V was clipped by 0 bases and J by 4 bases; unmatched bases: 42. There are 29 residues in the CDR3. CDR3: CALGELGLDKRFPIPLTGGYLENIDKLIF. The CDR3 nucleotides are TGTGCTCTTGGGGAACTCGGGCTTGATAAACGTTTTCCTATCCCCCTTACTGGGGGATACCTCGAAAATATCGATAAACTCATCTTT.

As to this clone: Possible read error: a much larger clone is one base away. The chain combines TRDV2 with TRDJ1, with 10 bases lining up with TRDD3. Germline assignment: CDR1 GEAIGNYY and CDR2 EKD. The length of the CDR3 is 12 residues. The J segment lost 9 bases and the V segment lost 9 bases, leaving 9 bases of the junction unmatched. The DNA for the CDR3 is TGTGCCAGTACTGGGGGATCGAGCCAACTCATCTTT. Protein product: CASTGGSSQLIF.

By sample fraction, this clone is medium-sized (0.01 to 0.1%). This sequence is one base from a far larger clone and is likely a read error. V is TRDV2 and J is TRDJ3; D might be TRDD3 (6 bases). This CDR3 comprises 16 residues. CDR1 GEAIGNYY and CDR2 EKD come from the germline V gene. The CDR3: CACASRGTWGTRQMFF. Written as DNA, the CDR3 is TGTGCCTGTGCTAGTCGGGGTACCTGGGGCACCCGACAGATGTTTTTC.

Concerning this clone itself: TCRdb's entry gives the protein of a much larger clone, which mismatches this DNA's translation at residue 5, likely from a read error; the protein reported here is translated from the DNA. The gene calls are TRDV1 and TRDJ1, with 8 bases fitting TRDD3. Germline loops: CDR1 TSWWSYY, CDR2 QGS. The CDR3 has 18 residues. With 4 bases clipped from V and 1 base from J, the junction kept 14 bases outside the gene matches. CDR3 DNA sequence: TGTGCTCTTGGGGGAAGGCGGGCTGGGGGACGCTTCACCGATAAACTCATCTTT. Protein: CALGGRRAGGRFTDKLIF.

A remark on this clone: TCRdb's protein for this DNA is that of a much larger clone and differs from the translation at residue 14, likely a read error; the protein shown is the DNA translation. This chain joins TRDV1 and TRDJ1; D remains unclear. This CDR3 is built from 16 residues. CDR1 is TSWWSYY, CDR2 QGS, per germline. The CDR3 DNA is TGTGCTCTTGGGGAACTAGCCCCCGACTACACCGATAAACCCATCTTT. It specifies CALGELAPDYTDKPIF.

There are a few counts of this clone. A much larger clone differs from this one at a single base, so this may be a read error. This sequence joins TRDV1 and TRDJ1; TRDD3 matches 9 bases. With 5 bases clipped from V and 2 bases from J, the junction kept 27 bases outside the gene matches. The CDR3 spans 22 residues. Germline values: CDR1 TSWWSYY, CDR2 QGS. The CDR3, as DNA: TGTGCTCTTGGGCAAATCGTCCCCTCCTACTGGGGGAAACGAACTACAACCGATAAACTCATCTTT. Translation gives CALGQIVPSYWGKRTTTDKLIF.

The chain employs TRDV1 and TRDJ1; D perhaps matches TRDD2 (9 bases). The CDR3 loop spans 24 amino acids. V dropped 0 bases and J dropped 0 bases, with 35 bases sitting between them. Germline V gene lookup returns CDR1 TSWWSYY and CDR2 QGS. The CDR3 spells CALGELRPSYSSLLGAMYTDKLIF. The DNA of the CDR3 is TGTGCTCTTGGGGAACTGAGGCCTTCCTACTCCTCTTTACTGGGGGCCATGTACACCGATAAACTCATCTTT.

About this clone itself: A read error is likely here: a far larger clone is one base away. The same CDR3 arises from other DNA sequences in this sample as well. The gene calls are TRDV1 and TRDJ1; D gene uncertain. Germline CDR1 reads TSWWSYY; CDR2 reads QGS. The CDR3 is 21 residues long. With 3 bases removed from V and 1 base from J, the gap between germline ends came to 30 bases. This CDR3 reads CALGELEVPSHRRRTTDKLIF. The CDR3 bases are TGTGCTCTTGGGGAGCTGGAAGTTCCCAGCCACAGACGCAGAACCACCGATAAACTCATCTTT.